This entry describes one T cell receptor (beta chain). Its antigen is still unknown. Base quality data are lacking; no much larger clone is found one base away. To demonstrate the VDJtools post-analysis software, TCR beta repertoires were profiled from the peripheral blood of more than ten young patients with multiple sclerosis. The multiple sclerosis patients were children and adolescents ranging in age from about 6 to 16 years. Library prep was done by PCR. Sequencing relied on an Illumina HiSeq 2500. Unique molecular identifiers were incorporated into TCR beta cDNA libraries to reduce PCR and sequencing biases. Some 500,000 cDNA molecules were obtained for every 1 to 10 million input T cells, so each molecule roughly corresponded to one T cell. The patient libraries were prepared and sequenced using the same protocol as the earlier healthy control dataset. Within a given batch, samples were prepared together, multiplexed and sequenced on the same HiSeq lane. The original methods were these. MIGEC was used to process the raw barcoded reads, and molecular identifier groups with only a single read were discarded before consensus assembly and CDR3 extraction. VDJtools was used for post-analysis of the clonotype tables, and diversity was normalized by down-sampling every dataset to the size of the smallest sample. To correct batch-related cross-sample contamination, repertoire overlap clustering matched CDR3 amino acid sequences but not nucleotide sequences. TCRdb itself trimmed the public reads at Q25 with fastp, ran MiXCR and retained productive beta chains. Here each entry gathers all rows of one CDR3 protein and keeps the most common genes and DNA. These V and J calls are TCRdb output, not the study's own analysis. This sample lists about 680,000 distinct CDR3 sequences; around 60% were detected once. 11% of the sample is taken by the ten largest.

From its cysteine to its phenylalanine, the CDR3 spans 15 amino acids. Only CDR3 DNA is held: 45 bases, read in frame from base 1. V is pared back by 5 bases and J by 2 bases, with 17 bases lying between the germline termini. The germline V gene (reference sequence) sets CDR1 to DFQATT and CDR2 to SNEGSKA. These data come from a study of post-analysis software for immune sequencing data (dated by TCRdb to the mid-2010s). Study-level background: Disease courses on record covered relapsing-remitting, secondary progressive and progressive-relapsing multiple sclerosis, though some patients had no subtype annotation. The patient repertoires were compared against fewer than twelve previously published healthy control repertoires obtained from donors aged roughly 6 to 26 years. A subset of samples was prepared in parallel using single-end sample barcoding, then pooled and co-amplified after Illumina adapter ligation.

Study-level results and caveats: Significantly lower normalized Chao1 diversity was found in multiple sclerosis patients than in controls, suggesting substantial peripheral T-cell clonal expansion. Patients showed significantly higher frequencies than controls for roughly five TRBV segments, among them TRBV5-6, TRBV5-1 and TRBV20-1. The control group was slightly older than the multiple sclerosis patient group. Direct clustering with F measure revealed strong co-clustering of samples prepared in the same batch, which led to a batch-effect correction.

The TCR comes from a girl aged 2-10 years with multiple sclerosis. The chain uses TRBV20-1 and TRBJ2-3; the D element could tentatively be TRBD1 or TRBD2, as 6 bases agree for each. Sequencing input: blood. The DNA is TGCAGTGCTCCACGGGGGCCACAGAACACAGATACGCAGTATTTT. This encodes CSAPRGPQNTDTQYF.